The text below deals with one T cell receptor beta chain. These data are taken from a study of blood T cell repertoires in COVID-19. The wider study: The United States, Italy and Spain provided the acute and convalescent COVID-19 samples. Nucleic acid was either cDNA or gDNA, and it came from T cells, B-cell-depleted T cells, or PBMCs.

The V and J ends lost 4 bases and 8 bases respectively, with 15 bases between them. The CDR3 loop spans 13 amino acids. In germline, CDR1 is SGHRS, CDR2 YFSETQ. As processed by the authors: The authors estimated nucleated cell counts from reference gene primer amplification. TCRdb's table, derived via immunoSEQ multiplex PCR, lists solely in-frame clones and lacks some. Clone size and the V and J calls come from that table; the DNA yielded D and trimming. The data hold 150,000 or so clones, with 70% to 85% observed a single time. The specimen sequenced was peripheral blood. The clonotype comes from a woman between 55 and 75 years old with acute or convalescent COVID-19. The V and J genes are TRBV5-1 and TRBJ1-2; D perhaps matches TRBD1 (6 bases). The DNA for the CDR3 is TGCGCCAGCAGCCTCGGAAGGACAGACGGCTACACCTTC. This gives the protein CASSLGRTDGYTF.